This T cell receptor beta chain was profiled in a study of blood T cell repertoires in COVID-19. Overall study: There were acute and convalescent COVID-19 samples, and they came from the United States, Italy and Spain.

The study drew participants aged about 18 to 89 years from 24 US areas. Each participant's cohort was designated according to participant-reported clinical history. What the recovered Cohort 3 donors had was two negative PCRs, clearance, or symptom resolution. Here immunoSEQ multiplex PCR was the method, and the copy in TCRdb shows in-frame clones only, minus some. Among roughly 170,000 clones listed, roughly 80% were seen once. The ends were cut back, 6 bases at V and 5 bases at J, with 13 bases in the middle. There are 13 residues in the CDR3. Per the germline V gene, CDR1 is MNHEY and CDR2 is SVGAGI.

The gene calls are TRBV6-5 and TRBJ1-1; unclear D gene. This clonotype was obtained from a woman aged 45-65 years who had recovered from COVID-19. The specimen sequenced was PBMCs or T cells enriched from blood (not recorded which). The CDR3 DNA sequence: TGTGCCAGCAGATACCTGGCGGAGACTGAAGCTTTCTTT. Translation: CASRYLAETEAFF.